This T cell receptor beta chain derives from a study of PD-1 blockade in classical Hodgkin lymphoma. Overall study results and limits: Unlike CD8+ TCR diversity, which did not rise significantly by C4D1, CD4+ TCR diversity did. Before treatment, complete responders showed about the same diversity as newly diagnosed patients. Nivolumab initiation under 1 year post-ASCT meant exclusion.

Sequenced by immunoSEQ multiplex PCR; TCRdb stores in-frame clones only, minus some. The sample lists over 15,000 clones, 80% to 85% occurring once. Remarks on this clone: No antigen is known for it.

CDR1 and CDR2 (germline): SEHNR, FQNEAQ (reference sequence). V dropped 8 bases and J dropped 8; count of bases not matched to a gene: 9. The CDR3 length is 15 residues. No patient escaped relapse after autologous stem cell transplantation, and brentuximab vedotin exposure varied. The chain recombines TRBV7-9 with TRBJ2-1; 13 bases are shared with TRBD2. This TCR was recovered from a human donor with classical Hodgkin lymphoma. The specimen comprised peripheral blood mononuclear cells (PBMCs), sampled before the second cycle of nivolumab. CDR3 amino acids: CASETSGRARYEQFF. The CDR3 DNA sequence: TGTGCCAGCGAAACTAGCGGGAGGGCCCGATATGAGCAGTTCTTC. The variable domain in full, completed from reference TRBV7-9 and TRBJ2-1, reads DTGVSQNPRHKITKRGQNVTFRCDPISEHNRLYWYRQTLGQGPEFLTYFQNEAQLEKSRLLSDRFSAERPKGSFSTLEIQRTEQGDSAMYLCASETSGRARYEQFFGPGTRLTVL.